This T cell receptor (beta chain) came from a study of shared clonotypes between healthy human individuals. Study summary: Three plates were used per donor for CD4 naive, three for CD4 memory, two for CD8 naive and one for CD8 memory. Overall study findings and caveats: Non-shared clonotypes showed lower generation probabilities than clonotypes common to all four donors. Generally, naive subsets (rather than memory subsets) showed larger estimated richness.

The V and J ends lost 6 bases and 5 bases, in that order; junction bases with no gene match: 5. Germline V gene data show CDR1 as MRHNA and CDR2 as SNTAGT. This CDR3 has 14 residues. Each CD8 memory set brought CD45RO+ cells together with CCR7-negative CD45RA+ TemRA cells. Comment on this clone: Its specificity is not known.

Repertoires were generated with immunoSEQ multiplex PCR, while TCRdb's copy carries only in-frame clones and drops some. The sample has 400,000 or so clones, 96% seen once. This clonotype was sampled from a man aged 25 to 45 in good health. The chain combines TRBV6-4 with TRBJ2-2; 8 nucleotides match TRBD1. Input material: memory CD8+ T cells sorted from blood. The subset was: CD45RO+ cells pooled with CCR7-negative TemRA cells. CDR3 sequence: CASSHTGGTGELFF. In nucleotides, the CDR3 is TGTGCCAGCAGCCACACAGGGGGGACCGGGGAGCTGTTTTTT.